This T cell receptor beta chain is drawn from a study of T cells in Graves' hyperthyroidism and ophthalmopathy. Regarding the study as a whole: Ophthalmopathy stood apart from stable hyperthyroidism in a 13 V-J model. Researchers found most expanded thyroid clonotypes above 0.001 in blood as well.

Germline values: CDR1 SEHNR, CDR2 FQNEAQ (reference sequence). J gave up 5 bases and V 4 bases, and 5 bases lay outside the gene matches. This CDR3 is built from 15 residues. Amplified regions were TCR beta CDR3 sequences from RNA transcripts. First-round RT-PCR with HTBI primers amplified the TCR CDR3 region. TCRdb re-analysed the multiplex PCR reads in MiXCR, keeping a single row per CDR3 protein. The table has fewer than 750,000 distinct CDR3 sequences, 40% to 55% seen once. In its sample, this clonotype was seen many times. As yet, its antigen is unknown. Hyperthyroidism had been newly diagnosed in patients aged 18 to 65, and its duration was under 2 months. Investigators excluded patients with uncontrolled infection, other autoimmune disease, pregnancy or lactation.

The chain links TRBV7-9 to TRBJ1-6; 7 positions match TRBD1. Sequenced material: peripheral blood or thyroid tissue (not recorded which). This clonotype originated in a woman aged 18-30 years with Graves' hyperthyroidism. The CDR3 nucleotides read TGTGCCAGCAGCTCAAGGGGGACAGATAATTCACCCCTCCACTTT. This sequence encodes CASSSRGTDNSPLHF.